These 32 T cell receptor beta chains were all obtained from the same sample, sequenced in a study of blood T cell repertoires in COVID-19. Clones were sequenced by immunoSEQ multiplex PCR, and TCRdb holds only the in-frame ones, with some missing. The sample shows some 70,000 clones, over 70% of them seen only once. The sample comprised peripheral blood. These receptors all stem from a human donor in a cohort sampled during active COVID-19.

The V call is TRBV6-2 or TRBV6-3, the J call TRBJ2-5; 8 positions match TRBD2. Germline assignment: CDR1 MNHEY and CDR2 SVGEGT. The CDR3 runs 16 residues. Trimming at V came to 2 bases and at J to 3 bases, leaving 8 bases not matched to a gene. The CDR3 protein is CASSYLIGGAEETQYF. The CDR3, as DNA: TGTGCCAGCAGTTACCTCATCGGGGGGGCCGAAGAGACCCAGTACTTC.

The CDR3 nucleotides are TGTGCCAGCTCGGCGGCACGTAGTGGGGCAAAAGCTTTCTTT. Translated, it gives CASSAARSGAKAFF. The chain is built from TRBV6-5 and TRBJ1-1, with D tentatively TRBD1 (5 bases). Trimming left V 8 bases short and J 9 bases short, with 22 bases between. CDR1 is MNHEY, CDR2 SVGAGI, per germline. This CDR3 is 14 amino acids long.

The V gene is TRBV3-1 (or the pseudogene TRBV3-2), the J gene TRBJ1-1; TRBD1 is a possible D gene (5 bases). The CDR3 length is 17 residues. The germline CDR1 and CDR2 sequences are LGHDT and YNNKEL (reference sequence). The V end was cut by 5 bases, the J end by 2 bases, with 21 bases between. CDR3 nucleotide sequence: TGTGCCAGCAGCTGTTTGACAGCCTTGATTGTCAACACTGAAGCTTTCTTT. This translates into CASSCLTALIVNTEAFF.

By proportion, this clone is medium-sized. This chain links TRBV5-1 with TRBJ1-4, with D unresolved. Germline V gene lookup returns CDR1 SGHRS and CDR2 YFSETQ. V was trimmed by 0 bases and J by 2 bases, leaving 8 bases between them. The CDR3 spans 15 residues. The CDR3 nucleotides are TGCGCCAGCAGCTTGGCCGGGTTGACTAATGAAAAACTGTTTTTT. It translates to CASSLAGLTNEKLFF.

V gene TRBV7-2 combines with J gene TRBJ1-1; 7 nucleotides line up with TRBD1. Germline CDR1 SGHTA, CDR2 FQGNSA. CDR3 length: 15 amino acids. V trimming: 5 bases; J trimming: 4 bases; junction bases outside the gene matches: 10. In DNA form, the CDR3 reads TGTGCCAGCAGCAGGGGGGCCAGGGGGAGCACTGAAGCTTTCTTT. Translation: CASSRGARGSTEAFF.

Written as DNA, the CDR3 is TGCGCCAGCAGCCAAGATCTCAAGGGGCAGGGGGTCCACGAGCAGTACTTC. Its protein is CASSQDLKGQGVHEQYF. V and J are TRBV4-1 and TRBJ2-7; 7 bases map to TRBD1. V trimming: 0 bases; J trimming: 5 bases; junction bases outside the gene matches: 13. CDR1 is MGHRA, CDR2 YSYEKL, per germline. This CDR3 spans 17 amino acids.

The V and J genes are TRBV10-3 and TRBJ2-1, with D possibly being TRBD1 (5 bases). Germline CDR1 is ENHRY and CDR2 is SYGVKD. The CDR3 is 15 amino acids. The V and J ends lost 0 bases and 7 bases respectively, with 13 bases between them. The chain's CDR3 is CAISESGVRANEQFF. The CDR3 DNA is TGTGCCATCAGTGAGTCAGGGGTACGGGCTAATGAGCAGTTCTTC.

This clone was detected a few times. In the same sample, other DNA sequences code for this CDR3. V gene TRBV7-9 combines with J gene TRBJ1-1; unclear D gene. V shed 5 bases and J shed 1 base, with 14 bases lying between them. Germline-derived CDR1 and CDR2 are SEHNR and FQNEAQ (reference sequence). This CDR3 region has 15 residues. The CDR3 spells CASSPPWRENTEAFF. The CDR3 DNA sequence: TGTGCCAGCAGCCCCCCATGGCGGGAGAACACTGAAGCTTTCTTT.

V is TRBV11-2 and J is TRBJ2-5; D is possibly TRBD1 (7 bases). CDR3 length: 15 amino acids. CDR1 SGHAT and CDR2 FQNNGV come from the germline V gene. V shed 1 base and J shed 3 bases, with 12 bases lying between them. This CDR3 is CASSLGGTEEETQYF. CDR3 DNA: TGTGCCAGCAGCTTAGGCGGGACAGAGGAAGAGACCCAGTACTTC.

This chain joins TRBV4-3 and TRBJ1-3, with D possibly matching TRBD1 (5 bases). CDR3 size: 18 residues. The ends were cut back, 0 bases at V and 4 bases at J, with 19 bases in the middle. The germline gives CDR1 LGHNA, CDR2 YSLEER. The CDR3 nucleotides are TGCGCCAGCAGCCAAGATCTTCGTACTCGGACATACGGAAACACCATATATTTT. It yields the protein CASSQDLRTRTYGNTIYF.

J is TRBJ2-5 and V is TRBV29-1, with 10 bases matching TRBD2. Germline V gene sequence: CDR1 SQVTM, CDR2 ANQGSEA. The CDR3 length is 16 residues. V trimming: 3 bases; J trimming: 5 bases; junction bases outside the gene matches: 12. This chain's CDR3 is CSVDGLAGAGGETQYF. CDR3 sequence (DNA): TGCAGCGTTGATGGTCTAGCGGGAGCCGGCGGTGAGACCCAGTACTTC. Together with reference TRBV29-1 and TRBJ2-5, the CDR3 gives the full variable domain: SAVISQKPSRDICQRGTSLTIQCQVDSQVTMMFWYRQQPGQSLTLIATANQGSEATYESGFVIDKFPISRPNLTFSTLTVSNMSPEDSSIYLCSVDGLAGAGGETQYFGPGTRLLVL.

This clone was observed once. This chain uses TRBV5-1 with TRBJ1-4; D remains ambiguous. CDR1 SGHRS and CDR2 YFSETQ come from the germline V gene. V was shortened by 4 bases and J by 4 bases, with 17 bases between the two germline ends. The CDR3 has 16 amino acids. As DNA, the CDR3 is TGCGCCAGCAGCCGGGGTTGGGCCAGAGATAATGAAAAACTGTTTTTT. Translation gives CASSRGWARDNEKLFF.

Notes on this clone: Other DNA sequences of this sample code for an identical CDR3. This chain connects TRBV30 to TRBJ1-5, with TRBD1 as a possible D gene (5 bases). This CDR3 has 14 amino acids. Germline V CDR1 and CDR2: GTSNPN, SVGIG (reference sequence). V was trimmed by 1 base and J by 5 bases, leaving 12 bases between them. CDR3 region: CAWSGQGGDQPQHF. CDR3 DNA: TGTGCCTGGAGTGGGCAGGGAGGGGATCAGCCCCAGCATTTT.

The rearrangement joins TRBV7-9 to TRBJ2-1, with D perhaps matching TRBD1 (6 bases). Germline V gene sequence: CDR1 SEHNR, CDR2 FQNEAQ (reference sequence). Between the trimmed V and J ends, which lost 2 bases and 7 bases, there was a span of 15 bases. This CDR3 is 15 amino acids long. DNA for the CDR3: TGTGCCAGCAGCTTAATGGGGGCCCGCAATAATGAGCAGTTCTTC. Protein product: CASSLMGARNNEQFF.

The rearrangement links TRBV5-1 to TRBJ2-7; 8 bases line up with TRBD1. The trim removed 6 bases at V and 1 base at J, leaving 6 bases unmatched. The CDR3 is 14 residues long. Germline V CDR1 and CDR2: SGHRS, YFSETQ. In DNA form, the CDR3 reads TGCGCCAGCACAGAAACAGGGGGTTCCTACGAGCAGTACTTC. It is translated as CASTETGGSYEQYF.

This clone was seen just once. The chain employs TRBV6-2 or TRBV6-3 and TRBJ2-5; the match to TRBD1 covers 7 bases. There are 15 residues in the CDR3. The V segment lost 7 bases and the J segment 5 bases; nucleotides outside the gene matches: 13. CDR1 MNHEY and CDR2 SVGEGT come from the germline V gene. The DNA for the CDR3 is TGTGCCAGCACCCCACAGGGGTCTTTCGGGGAGACCCAGTACTTC. Translating it yields CASTPQGSFGETQYF.

This clone was found a few times. This CDR3 is CASSPPGTYEQYF. In DNA form, the CDR3 reads TGTGCCAGCAGCCCACCGGGAACCTACGAGCAGTACTTC. The rearrangement uses TRBV2 and TRBJ2-7; D perhaps matches TRBD2 (5 bases). Trimming removed 6 bases at V and 2 bases at J, with 11 bases between. There are 13 residues in the CDR3. Germline lookup yields CDR1 SNHLY and CDR2 FYNNEI. Complete variable domain (other parts from reference TRBV2 and TRBJ2-7): EPEVTQTPSHQVTQMGQEVILRCVPISNHLYFYWYRQILGQKVEFLVSFYNNEISEKSEIFDDQFSVERPDGSNFTLKIRSTKLEDSAMYFCASSPPGTYEQYFGPGTRLTVT.

V usage is TRBV19 and J usage is TRBJ1-1; D gene unclear. V was cut by 3 bases and J by 0 bases, with 5 bases left in between. CDR1 is LNHDA, CDR2 SQIVND, per germline (reference sequence). The CDR3 length is 13 residues. CDR3 in DNA: TGTGCCAGTAGTATGGCCCTGAACACTGAAGCTTTCTTT. Encoded protein: CASSMALNTEAFF.

The table lists this clone with a few counts. This rearrangement joins TRBV6-5 to TRBJ2-6, with 7 bases matching TRBD2. Germline V gives CDR1 MNHEY, CDR2 SVGAGI. This CDR3 region has 15 residues. Trimming at V came to 2 bases and at J to 2 bases, leaving 0 bases not matched to a gene. CDR3: CASSYSGAGANVLTF. CDR3 bases: TGTGCCAGCAGTTACAGCGGGGCTGGGGCCAACGTCCTGACTTTC.

This sequence joins TRBV2 and TRBJ1-4; 7 bases match TRBD1. This CDR3 contains 15 residues. V was pared by 6 bases and J by 7 bases, with 11 bases of the junction left unmatched. CDR1 and CDR2 (germline): SNHLY, FYNNEI. CDR3 sequence: CASSISRDSGEKLFF. The CDR3 nucleotides are TGTGCCAGCAGCATCAGCCGGGACAGTGGTGAAAAACTGTTTTTT.

This clone was observed a few times. The rearrangement uses TRBV7-9 and TRBJ2-7; 9 nucleotides line up with TRBD1. Germline values: CDR1 SEHNR, CDR2 FQNEAQ (reference sequence). This CDR3 is 15 amino acids long. Germline trimming cut 5 bases from V and 0 bases from J; bases unmatched to any gene: 5. Here the CDR3 reads CASSPGTGSSYEQYV. CDR3 in DNA: TGTGCCAGCAGCCCCGGGACAGGGAGCTCCTACGAGCAGTACGTC.

The V and J genes are TRBV24-1 and TRBJ2-6; perhaps TRBD1 as D (5 bases). Germline V CDR1 and CDR2: KGHDR, SFDVKD. V was shortened by 3 bases and J by 0 bases, with 8 bases between the two germline ends. This CDR3 has 16 amino acids. In DNA form, the CDR3 reads TGTGCCACCAGTGATCAAGGGGTCTCTGGGGCCAACGTCCTGACTTTC. Translating it yields CATSDQGVSGANVLTF.

J is TRBJ1-2 and V is TRBV4-3, with D possibly being TRBD1 (6 bases). CDR3 length equals 13 residues. The germline V gene has CDR1 LGHNA and CDR2 YSLEER. V was trimmed by 4 bases and J by 4 bases, leaving 10 bases between them. CDR3: CASSRQGSYGYTF. CDR3 nucleotide sequence: TGCGCCAGCAGCCGGCAGGGGAGCTATGGCTACACCTTC.

This rearrangement joins TRBV24-1 to TRBJ2-3; 9 bases fit TRBD2. With 6 bases clipped from V and 3 bases from J, the junction kept 3 bases outside the gene matches. CDR1 KGHDR and CDR2 SFDVKD come from the germline V gene. CDR3 size: 14 residues. CDR3 in DNA: TGTGCCACCAGTAATAGCGGGGGTACAGATACGCAGTATTTT. The encoded protein is CATSNSGGTDTQYF.

V is TRBV24-1 and J is TRBJ1-1, with 8 bases identical to TRBD1. This CDR3 has 14 amino acids. With 3 bases clipped from V and 4 bases from J, the junction kept 3 bases outside the gene matches. In germline, CDR1 is KGHDR, CDR2 SFDVKD. The CDR3 region is CATSDAQGATEAFF. CDR3 DNA: TGTGCCACCAGTGATGCCCAGGGGGCCACTGAAGCTTTCTTT.

This sequence joins TRBV14 and TRBJ1-1; D is uncertain. This CDR3 spans 13 amino acids. Per the germline V gene, CDR1 is SGHDN and CDR2 is FVKESK. Trimming took off 2 bases at V and 10 bases at J, with 14 bases between the two ends. CDR3 sequence (DNA): TGTGCCAGCAGCCAAACCCGGGGATACGCAGCTTTCTTT. Translating gives CASSQTRGYAAFF. The variable domain in full, with the rest retrieved from reference TRBV14 and TRBJ1-1, is EAGVTQFPSHSVIEKGQTVTLRCDPISGHDNLYWYRRVMGKEIKFLLHFVKESKQDESGMPNNRFLAERTGGTYSTLKVQPAELEDSGVYFCASSQTRGYAAFFGQGTRLTVV.

CDR3 protein: CASSPGRVETQYF. In nucleotides, the CDR3 is TGTGCCAGCTCACCAGGGAGGGTAGAGACCCAGTACTTC. The chain recombines TRBV18 with TRBJ2-5, with 7 positions matching TRBD2. Germline V gene lookup returns CDR1 KGHSH and CDR2 LQKENI. Losses at the gene ends were 2 bases for V and 4 bases for J; bases not matched to a gene: 1. The CDR3 contains 13 residues. Together with reference TRBV18 and TRBJ2-5, the CDR3 gives the full variable domain: NAGVMQNPRHLVRRRGQEARLRCSPMKGHSHVYWYRQLPEEGLKFMVYLQKENIIDESGMPKERFSAEFPKEGPSILRIQQVVRGDSAAYFCASSPGRVETQYFGPGTRLLVL.

The gene calls are TRBV5-8 and TRBJ1-5; D gene unclear. Trimming took off 9 bases at V and 0 bases at J, with 13 bases between the two ends. In germline, CDR1 is SGHTS, CDR2 YDEGEE. This CDR3 has 14 amino acids. The CDR3 nucleotides are TGTGCCACCCAGAGGTTGGGTAGCAATCAGCCCCAGCATTTT. Translating it yields CATQRLGSNQPQHF.

V is TRBV5-8 and J is TRBJ2-7; TRBD1 matches at 7 bases. This CDR3 region has 12 residues. Germline trimming cut 4 bases from V and 4 bases from J; bases unmatched to any gene: 2. Germline-derived CDR1 and CDR2 are SGHTS and YDEGEE. This chain's CDR3 is CASSQTGYEQYV. In nucleotides, the CDR3 is TGTGCCAGCAGCCAGACAGGGTACGAGCAGTACGTC.

The V and J genes are TRBV2 and TRBJ1-5; 7 bases line up with TRBD1. The CDR3 spans 14 residues. The V gene end was trimmed by 5 bases and the J gene end by 3 bases; junction bases not matched to a gene: 4. In germline, CDR1 is SNHLY, CDR2 FYNNEI. CDR3 region: CASSSQGINQPQHF. The CDR3 DNA is TGTGCCAGCAGTTCACAGGGGATCAATCAGCCCCAGCATTTT.

In its sample, this clone was seen once. The rearrangement joins TRBV6-5 to TRBJ2-7, with 12 bases fitting TRBD2. The ends lost 6 bases at V and 1 base at J; junction bases unmatched: 4. The CDR3 covers 15 residues. Germline CDR1 and CDR2: MNHEY and SVGAGI. In DNA form, the CDR3 reads TGTGCCAGCAGATCGACTAGCGGGGGATCCTACGAGCAGTACTTC. Translating gives CASRSTSGGSYEQYF.

This chain links TRBV5-1 with TRBJ2-2; possibly TRBD2 for D (6 bases). Trimming cost V 1 base and J 4 bases, with 11 bases left between them. The germline V gene encodes CDR1 SGHRS and CDR2 YFSETQ. CDR3 length: 15 residues. This chain's CDR3 is CASSLRPGATGELFF. For the CDR3, the DNA is TGCGCCAGCAGCTTGAGGCCGGGAGCCACCGGGGAGCTGTTTTTT. Drawing the rest from reference TRBV5-1 and TRBJ2-2, the complete variable domain is KAGVTQTPRYLIKTRGQQVTLSCSPISGHRSVSWYQQTPGQGLQFLFEYFSETQRNKGNFPGRFSGRQFSNSRSEMNVSTLELGDSALYLCASSLRPGATGELFFGEGSRLTVL.